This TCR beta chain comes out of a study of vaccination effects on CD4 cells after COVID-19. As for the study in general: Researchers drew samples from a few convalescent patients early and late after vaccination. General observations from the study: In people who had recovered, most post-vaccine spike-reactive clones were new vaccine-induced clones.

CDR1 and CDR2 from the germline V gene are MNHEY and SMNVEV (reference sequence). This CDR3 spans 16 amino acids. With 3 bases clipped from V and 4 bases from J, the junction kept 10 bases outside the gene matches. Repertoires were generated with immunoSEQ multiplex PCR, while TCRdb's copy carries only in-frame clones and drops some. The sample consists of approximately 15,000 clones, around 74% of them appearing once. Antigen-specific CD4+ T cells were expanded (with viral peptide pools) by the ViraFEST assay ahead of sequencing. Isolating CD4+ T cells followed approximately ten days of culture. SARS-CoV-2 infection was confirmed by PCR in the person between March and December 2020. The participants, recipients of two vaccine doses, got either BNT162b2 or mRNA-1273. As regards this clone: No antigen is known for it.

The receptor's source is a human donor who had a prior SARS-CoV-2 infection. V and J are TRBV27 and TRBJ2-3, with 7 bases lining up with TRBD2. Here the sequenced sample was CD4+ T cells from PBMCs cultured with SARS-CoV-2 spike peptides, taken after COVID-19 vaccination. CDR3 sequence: CASSFLRAGISDTQYF. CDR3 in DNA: TGTGCCAGCAGTTTCCTCAGAGCGGGGATATCAGATACGCAGTATTTT.